The 32 T cell receptor beta chains below were found in one sample sequenced in a study of beta chain features in type 1 diabetes. Study results and limitations: Moderate but significant shortening of TCRB CDR3s was recorded in all four CD4+ subsets from Type 1 diabetes patients.

For these receptors, no antigen is known. Reverse transcribing all isolated RNA meant expressed TCRB transcripts were sequenced. Produced via immunoSEQ multiplex PCR; TCRdb's table is partial and in-frame only. The sample has over 150,000 clones, 6.5% to 9.5% seen once. The sequenced sample consisted of central memory CD4+ T cells from blood. Every receptor here comes from a woman in her forties with type 1 diabetes.

The chain couples TRBV7-2 to TRBJ2-1; D remains ambiguous. V shed 4 bases and J shed 0 bases, with 13 bases lying between them. Germline values: CDR1 SGHTA, CDR2 FQGNSA. This CDR3 contains 16 residues. This CDR3 reads CASSSAISRSYNEQFF. The CDR3 DNA reads as TGTGCCAGCAGCTCCGCGATCTCCCGCTCCTACAATGAGCAGTTCTTC.

In this sample, this clone turned up a few times. V is TRBV5-6 and J is TRBJ2-7; TRBD2 is a possible D gene (5 bases). Germline values: CDR1 SGHDT, CDR2 YYEEEE. Trimming left V 3 bases short and J 0 bases short, with 10 bases between. The CDR3 runs 14 residues. The CDR3 DNA is TGTGCCAGCAGCTCAGGAGGCAGCTCCTACGAGCAGTACTTC. It encodes CASSSGGSSYEQYF.

This sequence joins TRBV18 and TRBJ2-1, with 7 bases identical to TRBD1. Germline V lookup: CDR1 KGHSH, CDR2 LQKENI. This CDR3 region has 14 residues. V dropped 4 bases and J dropped 4; count of bases not matched to a gene: 4. The CDR3 spells CASSRGTAYNEQFF. The CDR3 DNA sequence: TGTGCCAGCTCACGAGGGACAGCTTACAATGAGCAGTTCTTC.

This clone has a handful of counts. The chain employs TRBV27 and TRBJ2-5; a weak D match, TRBD1 (6 bases). CDR3 length equals 13 residues. Germline V CDR1 and CDR2: MNHEY, SMNVEV (reference sequence). V was cut by 6 bases and J by 9 bases, with 17 bases left in between. The CDR3 sequence: CASSRTVQGAQYF. The CDR3 region has the DNA TGTGCCAGCAGCCGGACAGTCCAAGGGGCCCAGTACTTC.

This clone was counted between two and nine times. This rearrangement joins TRBV6-5 to TRBJ2-7; TRBD2 agrees at 7 bases. CDR1 and CDR2 from the germline V gene are MNHEY and SVGAGI. This CDR3 has 14 amino acids. Unmatched junction bases numbered 7, after V lost 2 bases and J lost 6 bases. CDR3 loop: CASSYRGDKVEQYF. The CDR3 region has the DNA TGTGCCAGCAGTTACCGGGGGGATAAGGTCGAGCAGTACTTC.

The chain combines TRBV5-6 with TRBJ1-1; TRBD1 matches at 10 bases. Germline V lookup: CDR1 SGHDT, CDR2 YYEEEE. V shed 5 bases and J 4 bases; nucleotides not matched to a gene: 2. The CDR3 has 13 amino acids. The CDR3 spells CASRRTGGTEAFF. For the CDR3, the DNA is TGTGCCAGCAGAAGGACAGGGGGCACTGAAGCTTTCTTT.

The chain links TRBV6-5 to TRBJ2-1, with D perhaps TRBD2 (6 bases). V lost 0 bases and J 4 bases, leaving 13 bases between the germline ends. This CDR3 region has 16 residues. Germline assignment: CDR1 MNHEY and CDR2 SVGAGI. CDR3 residues: CASSYSGGAFYNEQFF. The CDR3, as DNA: TGTGCCAGCAGTTACTCAGGCGGGGCTTTTTACAATGAGCAGTTCTTC.

V usage is TRBV7-2 and J usage is TRBJ2-7, with 9 bases aligning to TRBD2. The CDR3 spans 16 residues. Looked up from germline, CDR1 is SGHTA and CDR2 is FQGNSA. The ends lost 1 base at V and 6 bases at J; junction bases unmatched: 10. The CDR3: CASSLGAGLALPEQYF. The CDR3 DNA sequence: TGTGCCAGCAGCTTAGGGGCGGGACTAGCTTTACCCGAGCAGTACTTC.

The V and J genes are TRBV30 and TRBJ2-1; D not resolved. The germline V gene encodes CDR1 GTSNPN and CDR2 SVGIG (reference sequence). This CDR3 is built from 11 residues. V lost 4 bases, J lost 4 bases, and 5 bases lay in between. CDR3 bases: TGTGCCTGGAACTATTACAATGAGCAGTTCTTC. Translated: CAWNYYNEQFF.

This clone turned up a few times. This sample also contains other DNA sequences that code for the same CDR3. V and J are TRBV11-2 and TRBJ2-3, with TRBD2 matching 8 bases. V dropped 5 bases and J dropped 7; count of bases not matched to a gene: 2. Germline V gene lookup returns CDR1 SGHAT and CDR2 FQNNGV. CDR3 length: 12 residues. For the CDR3, the DNA is TGTGCCAGCAGCCCGGGGGGGCATACGCAGTATTTT. It codes for CASSPGGHTQYF.

Only a few counts were recorded for this clone. The chain carries TRBV9 and TRBJ1-1; 7 bases agree with TRBD1. The J segment lost 4 bases and the V segment lost 3 bases, leaving 6 bases of the junction unmatched. The V gene's germline CDR1 is SGDLS and CDR2 YYNGEE. The CDR3 is made up of 14 amino acids. CDR3 DNA sequence: TGTGCCAGCAGCGCAACAGGGGAGAGCACTGAAGCTTTCTTT. As protein: CASSATGESTEAFF.

The chain has TRBV18 and TRBJ1-5; TRBD1 aligns across 8 bases. CDR1 and CDR2 (germline): KGHSH, LQKENI. The CDR3 spans 16 residues. V lost 2 bases, J lost 7 bases, and 10 bases stayed unmatched. In DNA form, the CDR3 reads TGTGCCAGCTCACCATCGCAGGGGGCCAGCGACCAGCCCCAGCATTTT. It encodes CASSPSQGASDQPQHF.

This clone was counted a few times. This chain uses TRBV5-5 with TRBJ1-2, with 7 bases aligning to TRBD1. The ends lost 0 bases at V and 5 bases at J; junction bases unmatched: 4. The germline CDR1 and CDR2 sequences are SGHKS and YYEKEE (reference sequence). The CDR3 spans 14 residues. The CDR3 sequence: CASSLEGTEYGYTF. Written as DNA, the CDR3 is TGTGCCAGCAGCTTGGAGGGGACAGAGTATGGCTACACCTTC.

This clone was counted only a few times. J is TRBJ2-7 and V is TRBV28, with 8 bases that match TRBD1. The CDR3 spans 16 residues. V dropped 6 bases and J dropped 2; count of bases not matched to a gene: 12. Germline V lookup: CDR1 MDHEN, CDR2 SYDVKM. The CDR3 region is CASRSDRGPQTYEQYF. In nucleotides, the CDR3 is TGTGCCAGCAGGTCCGACAGGGGCCCGCAGACCTACGAGCAGTACTTC.

This clone was seen a few times. The chain combines TRBV7-3 with TRBJ2-3; possible D gene TRBD1, 5 bases. Germline CDR1 and CDR2: SGHTA and FQGTGA. V lost 6 bases to trimming and J lost 0 bases, with 13 bases between them. The CDR3 is 15 residues long. CDR3 protein: CASRSSGASTDTQYF. CDR3 nucleotide sequence: TGTGCCAGCAGGTCGAGTGGGGCTAGCACAGATACGCAGTATTTT.

This clone was seen more than once but under ten times. The chain links TRBV2 to TRBJ2-5; perhaps TRBD1 as D (5 bases). Looked up from germline, CDR1 is SNHLY and CDR2 is FYNNEI. V lost 4 bases and J 2 bases, leaving 8 bases between the germline ends. The CDR3 sequence is 13 residues long. CDR3 residues: CASSADSQETQYF. The DNA of the CDR3 is TGTGCCAGCAGTGCCGACAGTCAAGAGACCCAGTACTTC.

Worth noting for this clone: The same CDR3 also results from other DNA sequences found in this sample. The chain carries TRBV18 and TRBJ1-2; 7 nucleotides agree with TRBD1. Germline V gene sequence: CDR1 KGHSH, CDR2 LQKENI. V shed 2 bases, J shed 3 bases, and the junction held 0 bases outside the gene matches. CDR3 size: 13 residues. The CDR3 is CASSPDRDYGYTF. CDR3 nucleotide sequence: TGTGCCAGCTCACCAGACAGGGACTATGGCTACACCTTC.

This clone showed up just a few times. V is TRBV5-1 and J is TRBJ1-1; weak D call: TRBD1 (6 bases). The length of the CDR3 is 15 residues. V was pared by 4 bases and J by 0 bases, with 13 bases between. In germline, CDR1 is SGHRS, CDR2 YFSETQ. The CDR3 region is CASSPRTVLNTEAFF. DNA of the CDR3: TGCGCCAGCAGCCCCCGGACAGTACTGAACACTGAAGCTTTCTTT.

Note on this clone: At the DNA level, this CDR3 is encoded by other sequences in the same sample as well. The genes are TRBV2 and TRBJ1-4; tentative D call: TRBD1 (5 bases). The V gene lost 6 bases and the J gene lost 0 bases, with 8 bases spanning the gap. This CDR3 spans 14 amino acids. Germline V gene sequence: CDR1 SNHLY, CDR2 FYNNEI. CDR3 sequence reads: CASRGGTTNEKLFF. DNA for the CDR3: TGTGCCAGCAGGGGGGGAACAACTAATGAAAAACTGTTTTTT.

The chain joins TRBV15 to TRBJ2-7; possibly TRBD1 for D (6 bases). V gave up 8 bases and J gave up 2 bases, with 13 bases separating them. This CDR3 has 13 residues. Germline loops: CDR1 LNHNV, CDR2 YYDKDF (reference sequence). The CDR3 DNA sequence: TGTGCCACCGGGTCAGGGGACACCTACGAGCAGTACTTC. This gives the protein CATGSGDTYEQYF.

This clone was seen only a few times. The J gene is TRBJ2-2, the V gene TRBV18; D call uncertain. The CDR3 consists of 14 residues. From germline, CDR1 is KGHSH and CDR2 LQKENI. The V end was cut by 3 bases, the J end by 1 base, with 6 bases between. This CDR3 is CASSPAVNTGELFF. The CDR3 DNA is TGTGCCAGCTCACCCGCAGTGAACACCGGGGAGCTGTTTTTT.

The gene calls are TRBV28 and TRBJ2-1; 11 nucleotides match TRBD2. Germline CDR1 MDHEN, CDR2 SYDVKM. This CDR3 has 15 residues. With V trimmed by 8 bases and J by 1 base, 4 bases remained unmatched. This CDR3 reads CASVSGRASYNEQFF. The CDR3 DNA reads TGTGCCAGCGTTAGCGGGAGGGCGTCCTACAATGAGCAGTTCTTC.

The chain joins TRBV5-5 to TRBJ1-6, with 7 bases identical to TRBD1. V lost 2 bases, J lost 9 bases, and 8 bases stayed unmatched. This CDR3 contains 15 residues. The germline V gene has CDR1 SGHKS and CDR2 YYEKEE (reference sequence). The CDR3 DNA follows: TGTGCCAGCAGCTTTGACGGGACAGAGGGTTCACCCCTCCACTTT. Translation gives CASSFDGTEGSPLHF.

In its sample, this clone was seen a few times. The chain has TRBV28 and TRBJ2-2, with D tentatively TRBD2 (5 bases). Trimming removed 7 bases from V and 0 bases from J, with 12 bases in between. The germline gives CDR1 MDHEN, CDR2 SYDVKM. The CDR3 loop spans 15 amino acids. The CDR3 region has the DNA TGTGCCAGCACCCCGGGGTCCTCGAACACCGGGGAGCTGTTTTTT. This sequence encodes CASTPGSSNTGELFF.

In this sample, this clone turned up many times. The CDR3 coding sequence is TGTGCCAGCAGTGAAGCGCGAGTAGTAGATGAAGCTTTCTTT. Protein product: CASSEARVVDEAFF. This sequence joins TRBV6-1 and TRBJ1-1; no clear D. Germline-derived CDR1 and CDR2 are MNHNS and SASEGT. The CDR3 is made up of 14 amino acids. The ends were cut back, 0 bases at V and 7 bases at J, with 12 bases in the middle.

This clone was seen more than once but under ten times. The chain uses TRBV19 and TRBJ1-1; D is uncertain. The CDR3 covers 14 residues. The V end was cut by 1 base, the J end by 5 bases, with 11 bases between. Germline V lookup: CDR1 LNHDA, CDR2 SQIVND (reference sequence). CDR3 region: CASSIGVEGTEAFF. In nucleotides, the CDR3 is TGTGCCAGTAGTATAGGGGTCGAGGGAACTGAAGCTTTCTTT.

The chain combines TRBV2 with TRBJ2-2; D is possibly TRBD1 (5 bases). The CDR3 sequence is 15 residues long. CDR1 is SNHLY and CDR2 is FYNNEI in the germline V gene. V lost 7 bases and J 0 bases, leaving 12 bases between the germline ends. This chain's CDR3 is CASKAGKPNTGELFF. The CDR3 DNA sequence: TGTGCCAGCAAGGCAGGGAAACCGAACACCGGGGAGCTGTTTTTT.

This clone was picked up many times. In DNA, the CDR3 is TGTGCCAGCAGTGCTCCGGGAACTGATTACGAGCAGTACTTC. This sequence encodes CASSAPGTDYEQYF. This chain connects TRBV28 to TRBJ2-7; maybe TRBD2 (5 bases). Germline V gives CDR1 MDHEN, CDR2 SYDVKM. Trimming shortened V by 5 bases and J by 4 bases, and 15 bases separated the two germline ends. This CDR3 region has 14 residues.

The chain links TRBV7-2 to TRBJ2-1; 16 bases align to TRBD2. This CDR3 is 16 amino acids long. The V segment lost 4 bases and the J segment 10 bases; nucleotides outside the gene matches: 7. Germline loops: CDR1 SGHTA, CDR2 FQGNSA. CDR3 nucleotides: TGTGCCAGCAGCTGGGGACTAGCGGGAGGGTTAGAGGAGCAGTTCTTC. Its protein product is CASSWGLAGGLEEQFF. The complete variable domain, with remaining parts taken from reference TRBV7-2 and TRBJ2-1, reads GAGVSQSPSNKVTEKGKDVELRCDPISGHTALYWYRQSLGQGLEFLIYFQGNSAPDKSGLPSDRFSAERTGGSVSTLTIQRTQQEDSAVYLCASSWGLAGGLEEQFFGPGTRLTVL.

The chain couples TRBV9 to TRBJ2-5; TRBD2 is a possible D gene (7 bases). Deletions cut 0 bases from V and 2 bases from J, with 11 bases between. The CDR3 consists of 15 residues. Germline assignment: CDR1 SGDLS and CDR2 YYNGEE. The CDR3 bases are TGTGCCAGCAGCGTAGCGGGGGGCCGACAAGAGACCCAGTACTTC. Its translation is CASSVAGGRQETQYF.

The V and J genes are TRBV5-1 and TRBJ2-7; 8 positions agree with TRBD1. V was pared by 4 bases and J by 6 bases, with 6 bases of the junction left unmatched. This CDR3 region has 13 residues. Germline CDR1 is SGHRS and CDR2 is YFSETQ. The CDR3 bases are TGCGCCAGCAGCCGACAGGGGAATTTCGAGCAGTACTTC. Translating it yields CASSRQGNFEQYF.

In this sample, this clone turned up a few times. V is TRBV11-2 and J is TRBJ2-7; tentative D call: TRBD2 (6 bases). The germline V gene encodes CDR1 SGHAT and CDR2 FQNNGV. This CDR3 contains 13 residues. Between the trimmed V and J ends, which lost 0 bases and 7 bases, there was a span of 10 bases. The CDR3 protein is CASSLDRGGEQYF. CDR3 DNA: TGTGCCAGCAGCTTAGATCGGGGAGGTGAGCAGTACTTC.